This T cell receptor beta chain is drawn from a study of cytomegalovirus exposure and HLA in healthy donors. Germline V lookup: CDR1 MNHEY, CDR2 SVGAGI. After removal of 0 bases from V and 2 bases from J, the junction contained 2 bases not matched to a gene. The CDR3 spans 15 residues. Profiling relied on immunoSEQ multiplex PCR, and the TCRdb table lists in-frame clones only, not all of them. The sample carries some 90,000 clones, around nine tenths recorded once. This receptor was taken from a woman aged 25 to 45 in good health and CMV-seronegative. The rearrangement joins TRBV6-5 to TRBJ2-7; the match to TRBD1 covers 9 bases. The sequencing input was PBMCs. In DNA form, the CDR3 reads TGTGCCAGCAGTTACTCCGGGACAGGGACCTACGAGCAGTACTTC. This sequence encodes CASSYSGTGTYEQYF.